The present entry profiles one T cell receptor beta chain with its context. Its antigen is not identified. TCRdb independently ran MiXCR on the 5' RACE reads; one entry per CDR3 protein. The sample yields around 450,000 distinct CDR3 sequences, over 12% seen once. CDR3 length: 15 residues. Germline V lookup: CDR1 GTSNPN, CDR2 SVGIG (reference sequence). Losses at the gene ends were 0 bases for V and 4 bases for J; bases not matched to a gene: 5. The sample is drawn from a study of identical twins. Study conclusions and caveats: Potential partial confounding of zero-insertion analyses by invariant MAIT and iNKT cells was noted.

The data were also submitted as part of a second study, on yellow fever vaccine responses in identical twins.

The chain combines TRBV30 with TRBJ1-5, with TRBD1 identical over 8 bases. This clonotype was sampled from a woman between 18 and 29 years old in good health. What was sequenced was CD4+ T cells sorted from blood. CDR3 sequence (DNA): TGTGCCTGGAGTGTAGCCAGGGGGCCAAATCAGCCCCAGCATTTT. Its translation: CAWSVARGPNQPQHF.